One TCR beta chain is described in this entry. What it binds is unknown. These data originate in a study of cytomegalovirus exposure and HLA in healthy donors. General study results and limits: Analysis performed later found roughly 17,000 TCR beta sequences associated with HLA alleles at 0.05 false discovery rate.

Vbeta (60) and Jbeta (13) primers were used in the PCR. Here immunoSEQ multiplex PCR was the method, and the copy in TCRdb shows in-frame clones only, minus some. This sample has some 120,000 clones, with around 75% found just once. The origin of this receptor is a woman in her forties or fifties in good health and CMV-seropositive. The source material was PBMCs.

This CDR3 is CASNLAGGSGELFF. For the CDR3, the DNA is TGTGCCAGCAACCTAGCGGGAGGAAGCGGGGAGCTGTTTTTT. The rearrangement links TRBV6-5 to TRBJ2-2, with TRBD2 identical over 11 bases. V lost 7 bases and J lost 7; bases outside the gene matches: 5. Germline CDR1 is MNHEY and CDR2 is SVGAGI. CDR3 length: 14 residues.